Each of the 2 T cell receptor beta chains below was sequenced from the same sample in a study of PD-1 blockade in classical Hodgkin lymphoma. Every patient had relapsed following autologous stem cell transplantation, and cohorts differed in brentuximab vedotin exposure. This table comes from immunoSEQ multiplex PCR, and its TCRdb copy is limited to in-frame clones, with some not included. The table includes fewer than 100,000 clones, roughly 92% detected once. The material was peripheral blood mononuclear cells (PBMCs), obtained at baseline. The origin of the receptors is a human donor with classical Hodgkin lymphoma.

This clone appeared once. The rearrangement links TRBV30 to TRBJ2-1; 14 positions match TRBD2. The germline CDR1 and CDR2 sequences are GTSNPN and SVGIG (reference sequence). This CDR3 is built from 18 residues. J lost 4 bases, V lost 3 bases, and 11 bases had no gene match. The CDR3 sequence: CAWRGLAGEGGNYNEQFF. The CDR3 DNA reads TGTGCCTGGAGGGGACTAGCGGGAGAAGGGGGAAATTACAATGAGCAGTTCTTC.

CDR3 nucleotide sequence: TGTGCCTGGAGTTTCCTTGGGGAGTTCGATGGCTACACCTTC. Translated: CAWSFLGEFDGYTF. The chain recombines TRBV30 with TRBJ1-2; no firm D call. The CDR3 has 14 amino acids. Germline V lookup: CDR1 GTSNPN, CDR2 SVGIG (reference sequence). V was shortened by 2 bases and J by 6 bases, with 16 bases between the two germline ends.